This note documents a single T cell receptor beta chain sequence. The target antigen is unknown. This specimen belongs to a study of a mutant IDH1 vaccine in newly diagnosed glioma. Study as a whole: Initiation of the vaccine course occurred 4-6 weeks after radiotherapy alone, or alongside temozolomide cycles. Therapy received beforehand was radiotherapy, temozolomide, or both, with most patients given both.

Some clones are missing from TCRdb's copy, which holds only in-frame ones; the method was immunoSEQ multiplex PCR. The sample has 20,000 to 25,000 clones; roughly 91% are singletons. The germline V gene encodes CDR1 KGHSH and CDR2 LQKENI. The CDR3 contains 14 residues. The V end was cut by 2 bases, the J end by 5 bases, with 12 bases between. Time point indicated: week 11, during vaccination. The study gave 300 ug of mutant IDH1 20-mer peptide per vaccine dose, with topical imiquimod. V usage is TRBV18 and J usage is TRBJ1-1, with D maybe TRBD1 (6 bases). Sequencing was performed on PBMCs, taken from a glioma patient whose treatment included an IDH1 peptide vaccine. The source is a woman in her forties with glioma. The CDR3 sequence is CASSPIRGYTEAFF. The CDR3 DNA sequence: TGTGCCAGCTCACCAATCAGGGGTTATACTGAAGCTTTCTTT.